This TCR beta chain was identified during a study of beta chain features in type 1 diabetes. Trimming shortened V by 3 bases and J by 4 bases, and 13 bases separated the two germline ends. CDR1 and CDR2 (germline): SGHRS, YFSETQ. The CDR3 contains 15 residues. Turning to this clone: Its matching antigen is unknown.

General study results and limits: Shortening of TCRB CDR3s, moderate but significant, appeared in all four CD4+ subsets of Type 1 diabetes patients. Lower insertion and higher deletion counts appeared at VDJ junctions in type 1 diabetes patients. Small HLA sub-analyses could not settle whether HLA shapes TCRB rearrangement.

As every portion of the isolated RNA was reverse transcribed, the sequencing read expressed TCRB transcripts. Here immunoSEQ multiplex PCR was the method, and the copy in TCRdb shows in-frame clones only, minus some. The sample includes 38,000 or so clones, around 64% of them seen just once. This chain links TRBV5-1 with TRBJ2-2; weak D call: TRBD1 (6 bases). Material: Tregs from blood. This TCR derives from a woman aged 25 to 45 in good health. CDR3 region: CASSSLRGSTGELFF. In DNA, the CDR3 is TGCGCCAGCAGCTCCCTCAGGGGAAGCACCGGGGAGCTGTTTTTT.